These 10 T cell receptor beta chains were all obtained from the same sample, sequenced in a study of CD8 T cells in ankylosing spondylitis (dated by TCRdb to the late 2010s). No antigens are known for them. Study-level results and caveats: Blood from ankylosing spondylitis patients appeared to be characterized by a TCR beta motif made up of seven or eight highly homologous amino acid variants.

Libraries were built with 5' RACE. Sequencing was performed on an Illumina HiSeq 2500. TCRdb reprocessing: public reads trimmed at Q25 with fastp, clones called with MiXCR, in-frame beta chains kept. Under each unique CDR3 protein, matching rows form one entry showing the most common genes and DNA. This sample comprises 400,000 to 450,000 distinct CDR3 sequences, approximately 17% of them detected only once. Clones ranked in the top ten supply approximately 0.93% of the sample. The sample comprised blood, either unsorted or a sorted T cell fraction (not recorded which). The receptors here all came from a male donor with ankylosing spondylitis.

This chain connects TRBV6-4 to TRBJ2-3; TRBD2 matches 9 bases. Trimming cost V 0 bases and J 8 bases; bases outside gene matches: 9. The CDR3 covers 16 residues. Per the germline V gene, CDR1 is MRHNA and CDR2 is SNTAGT. CDR3: CASSDSGLAKGGTQYF. DNA for the CDR3: TGTGCCAGCAGTGACTCAGGACTAGCGAAGGGTGGTACGCAGTATTTT.

This sequence joins TRBV20-1 and TRBJ2-6; D perhaps matches TRBD2 (5 bases). The CDR3 contains 15 residues. Between the trimmed V and J ends, which lost 6 bases and 2 bases, there was a span of 14 bases. Germline values: CDR1 DFQATT, CDR2 SNEGSKA (reference sequence). CDR3 amino acids: CSATNVRAGANVLTF. The CDR3 bases are TGCAGTGCCACCAATGTGAGGGCTGGGGCCAACGTCCTGACTTTC.

The chain couples TRBV6-1 to TRBJ1-6; 10 nucleotides match TRBD1. CDR1 is MNHNS, CDR2 SASEGT, per germline. This CDR3 is built from 15 residues. The V gene end was trimmed by 2 bases and the J gene end by 7 bases; junction bases not matched to a gene: 2. Written as DNA, the CDR3 is TGTGCCAGCAGTGAACCGGGACAGGGGAATTCACCCCTCCACTTT. This encodes CASSEPGQGNSPLHF.

This clonotype has more than one count but fewer than ten. The gene calls are TRBV12-3 or TRBV12-4 and TRBJ1-1; weak D call: TRBD1 (5 bases). The CDR3 spans 12 residues. Trimming pared 5 bases from V and 5 bases from J, leaving 9 bases between. The CDR3 loop reads CASSMKGTEAFF. The CDR3 nucleotides read TGTGCCAGCAGTATGAAGGGGACTGAAGCTTTCTTT.

The chain's CDR3 is CSASRAGFSGELFF. The CDR3 region has the DNA TGCAGTGCTAGTCGGGCAGGGTTTTCCGGGGAGCTGTTTTTT. The chain joins TRBV20-1 to TRBJ2-2; D is perhaps TRBD1 (5 bases). V lost 3 bases, J lost 6 bases, and 14 bases lay in between. CDR3 length: 14 residues. Germline CDR1 DFQATT, CDR2 SNEGSKA (reference sequence).

The sample holds a few counts of this clonotype. The CDR3 loop reads CASSDLGQPYGYTF. CDR3 coding DNA: TGTGCCAGCAGTGACCTGGGACAGCCATATGGCTACACCTTC. The chain uses TRBV6-1 and TRBJ1-2, with 7 bases aligning to TRBD1. CDR1 is MNHNS, CDR2 SASEGT, per germline. This CDR3 is 14 amino acids long. Losses at the gene ends were 3 bases for V and 5 bases for J; bases not matched to a gene: 6.

This chain connects TRBV20-1 to TRBJ2-5; 7 bases map to TRBD1. This CDR3 has 17 residues. Germline V gene lookup returns CDR1 DFQATT and CDR2 SNEGSKA (reference sequence). Trimming removed 7 bases from V and 8 bases from J; junction bases left unmatched: 25. For the CDR3, the DNA is TGCAGTGTCCCCGGGCAGGGGGTTAACTTGAATGGGGGAACCCAGTACTTC. As protein: CSVPGQGVNLNGGTQYF.

The chain joins TRBV5-6 to TRBJ2-7; 12 bases line up with TRBD2. Germline CDR1 reads SGHDT; CDR2 reads YYEEEE. Trimming cost V 2 bases and J 6 bases; bases outside gene matches: 6. The length of the CDR3 is 15 residues. In DNA, the CDR3 is TGTGCCAGCAGCTTCTGGACTAGCGGGAAAGGCGAGCAGTACTTC. Its translation: CASSFWTSGKGEQYF.

This clonotype was detected a few times. V is TRBV7-9 and J is TRBJ2-3; the D is unclear. Germline CDR1 and CDR2: SEHNR and FQNEAQ (reference sequence). V lost 3 bases and J lost 0, with 13 bases in between. The CDR3 covers 16 residues. The CDR3 here is CASSLVGSLSTDTQYF. The CDR3 DNA sequence: TGTGCCAGCAGCTTGGTCGGGTCTCTTAGCACAGATACGCAGTATTTT.

J is TRBJ2-5 and V is TRBV6-1, with D perhaps matching TRBD2 (7 bases). The germline V and J ends were trimmed by 7 bases and 5 bases, with 20 bases remaining between them. The CDR3 extends over 15 amino acids. Looked up from germline, CDR1 is MNHNS and CDR2 is SASEGT. CDR3: CASKKGGGSGETQYF. CDR3 bases: TGTGCCAGCAAGAAGGGGGGGGGCTCCGGGGAGACCCAGTACTTC.